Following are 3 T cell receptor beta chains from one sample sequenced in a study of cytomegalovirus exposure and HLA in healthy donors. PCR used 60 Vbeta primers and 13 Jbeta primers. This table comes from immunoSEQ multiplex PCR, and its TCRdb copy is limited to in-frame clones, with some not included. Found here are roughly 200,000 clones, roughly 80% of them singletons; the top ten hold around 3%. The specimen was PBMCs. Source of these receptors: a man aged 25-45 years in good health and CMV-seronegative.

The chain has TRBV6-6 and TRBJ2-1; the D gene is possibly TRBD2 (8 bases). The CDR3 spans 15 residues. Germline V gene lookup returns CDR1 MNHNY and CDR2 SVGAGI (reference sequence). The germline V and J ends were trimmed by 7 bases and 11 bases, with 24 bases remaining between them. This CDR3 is CASIGAGTRGGKQFF. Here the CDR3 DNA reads TGTGCCAGCATAGGAGCCGGGACTAGAGGGGGCAAGCAGTTCTTC.

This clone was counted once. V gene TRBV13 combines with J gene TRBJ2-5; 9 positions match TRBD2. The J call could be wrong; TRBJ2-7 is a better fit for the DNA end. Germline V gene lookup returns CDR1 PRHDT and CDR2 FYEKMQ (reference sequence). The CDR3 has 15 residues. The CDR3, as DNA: TGTGCCAGCAGCTACGAGCGGGGGGAGACCTACGAGCAGTACTTC. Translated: CASSYERGETYEQYF.

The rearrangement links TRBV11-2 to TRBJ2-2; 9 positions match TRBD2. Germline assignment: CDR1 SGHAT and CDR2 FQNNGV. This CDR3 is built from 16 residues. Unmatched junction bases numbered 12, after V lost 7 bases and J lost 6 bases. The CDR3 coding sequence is TGTGCCAGCAACCCGTGGGGAGCGGGGGGTGCCGGGGAGCTGTTTTTT. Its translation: CASNPWGAGGAGELFF.